Listed here are 12 T cell receptor beta chains from one sample, sequenced in a study of cytomegalovirus exposure and HLA in healthy donors. The PCR ran on 60 Vbeta and 13 Jbeta primers. Some clones are missing from TCRdb's copy, which holds only in-frame ones; the method was immunoSEQ multiplex PCR. Its table lists around 50,000 clones. The specimen sequenced was PBMCs. The receptors stem from a male donor in good health and CMV-seronegative.

V is TRBV5-1 and J is TRBJ2-5; 9 bases align to TRBD1. The V segment lost 4 bases and the J segment 5 bases; nucleotides outside the gene matches: 9. Germline V gene data show CDR1 as SGHRS and CDR2 as YFSETQ. This CDR3 contains 15 residues. CDR3: CASSAAGGQGETQYF. In DNA form, the CDR3 reads TGCGCCAGCAGCGCCGCCGGAGGACAGGGGGAGACCCAGTACTTC.

The chain combines TRBV30 with TRBJ1-2; 9 positions match TRBD1. The ends lost 0 bases at V and 7 bases at J; junction bases unmatched: 9. CDR1 is GTSNPN and CDR2 is SVGIG in the germline V gene (reference sequence). The CDR3 has 15 amino acids. CDR3 amino acids: CAWSVTGGMGSGYTF. The CDR3 coding sequence is TGTGCCTGGAGTGTAACAGGGGGCATGGGTAGTGGCTACACCTTC.

The chain combines TRBV29-1 with TRBJ1-5; TRBD1 is a possible D gene (6 bases). Germline V lookup: CDR1 SQVTM, CDR2 ANQGSEA. The CDR3 is 12 amino acids. The ends were cut back, 6 bases at V and 3 bases at J, with 9 bases in the middle. The chain's CDR3 is CSVRTDNQPQHF. CDR3 bases: TGCAGCGTCCGGACAGACAATCAGCCCCAGCATTTT.

This sequence joins TRBV29-1 and TRBJ2-5, with D possibly matching TRBD1 (6 bases). The CDR3 has 12 amino acids. V was trimmed by 6 bases and J by 5 bases, leaving 13 bases between them. Germline V lookup: CDR1 SQVTM, CDR2 ANQGSEA. For the CDR3, the DNA is TGCAGCGTACAGGGAGCAAGGGAGACCCAGTACTTC. It yields the protein CSVQGARETQYF.

V and J are TRBV29-1 and TRBJ2-2; D perhaps matches TRBD2 (6 bases). CDR3 size: 13 residues. Germline values: CDR1 SQVTM, CDR2 ANQGSEA. With 5 bases removed from V and 4 bases from J, the gap between germline ends came to 11 bases. CDR3 amino acids: CSVNQGGTGELFF. The CDR3 bases are TGCAGCGTTAACCAGGGAGGCACCGGGGAGCTGTTTTTT.

This sequence joins TRBV14 and TRBJ1-2; the D is unclear. The germline CDR1 and CDR2 sequences are SGHDN and FVKESK. The CDR3 is made up of 15 amino acids. V was pared by 0 bases and J by 5 bases, with 13 bases between. Here the CDR3 DNA reads TGTGCCAGCAGCCAAGAGATGCAGGACTATTATGGCTACACCTTC. Amino acid sequence: CASSQEMQDYYGYTF.

This rearrangement joins TRBV6-5 to TRBJ1-3, with D uncertain. The CDR3 has 15 amino acids. CDR1 and CDR2 (germline): MNHEY, SVGAGI. Trimming removed 3 bases from V and 2 bases from J, with 11 bases in between. The CDR3 DNA follows: TGTGCCAGCAGTTATAACATTGGTCCTGGAAACACCATATATTTT. It translates to CASSYNIGPGNTIYF.

This rearrangement joins TRBV15 to TRBJ1-6; 7 nucleotides match TRBD1. The V and J ends lost 3 bases and 3 bases, in that order; junction bases with no gene match: 11. The CDR3 contains 18 residues. Germline V gene data show CDR1 as LNHNV and CDR2 as YYDKDF (reference sequence). Here the CDR3 DNA reads TGTGCCACCAGCAGGATATCGGGACAGCGACACTATAATTCACCCCTCCACTTT. Translating gives CATSRISGQRHYNSPLHF. Filled out from reference TRBV15 and TRBJ1-6, the complete variable domain reads DAMVIQNPRYQVTQFGKPVTLSCSQTLNHNVMYWYQQKSSQAPKLLFHYYDKDFNNEADTPDNFQSRRPNTSFCFLDIRSPGLGDTAMYLCATSRISGQRHYNSPLHFGNGTRLTVT.

The genes are TRBV9 and TRBJ2-1, with a weak D call TRBD1 (5 bases). V was shortened by 3 bases and J by 5 bases, with 9 bases between the two germline ends. This CDR3 has 13 amino acids. From germline, CDR1 is SGDLS and CDR2 YYNGEE. CDR3 sequence reads: CASSARVNNEQFF. The CDR3, as DNA: TGTGCCAGCAGCGCCAGGGTTAACAATGAGCAGTTCTTC.

This chain links TRBV6-5 with TRBJ2-1, with D possibly TRBD2 on 6 matching bases. V was shortened by 6 bases and J by 5 bases, with 8 bases between the two germline ends. The CDR3 is made up of 12 amino acids. Germline V lookup: CDR1 MNHEY, CDR2 SVGAGI. The CDR3 loop reads CASRTSDNEQFF. The CDR3 DNA follows: TGTGCCAGCAGGACTAGTGACAATGAGCAGTTCTTC.

The chain's CDR3 is CSAGNNNQPQHF. For the CDR3, the DNA is TGCAGCGCAGGGAATAACAATCAGCCCCAGCATTTT. This chain joins TRBV29-1 and TRBJ1-5, with TRBD1 as a possible D gene (5 bases). Germline V CDR1 and CDR2: SQVTM, ANQGSEA. Trimming pared 7 bases from V and 3 bases from J, leaving 10 bases between. This CDR3 is built from 12 residues.

V usage is TRBV6-6 and J usage is TRBJ2-7, with D perhaps matching TRBD2 (5 bases). Germline V gives CDR1 MNHNY, CDR2 SVGAGI (reference sequence). Trimming left V 6 bases short and J 3 bases short, with 6 bases between. The CDR3 runs 11 residues. The CDR3 region is CASRRVYEQYF. The CDR3 DNA reads as TGTGCCAGCAGGCGGGTCTACGAGCAGTACTTC.